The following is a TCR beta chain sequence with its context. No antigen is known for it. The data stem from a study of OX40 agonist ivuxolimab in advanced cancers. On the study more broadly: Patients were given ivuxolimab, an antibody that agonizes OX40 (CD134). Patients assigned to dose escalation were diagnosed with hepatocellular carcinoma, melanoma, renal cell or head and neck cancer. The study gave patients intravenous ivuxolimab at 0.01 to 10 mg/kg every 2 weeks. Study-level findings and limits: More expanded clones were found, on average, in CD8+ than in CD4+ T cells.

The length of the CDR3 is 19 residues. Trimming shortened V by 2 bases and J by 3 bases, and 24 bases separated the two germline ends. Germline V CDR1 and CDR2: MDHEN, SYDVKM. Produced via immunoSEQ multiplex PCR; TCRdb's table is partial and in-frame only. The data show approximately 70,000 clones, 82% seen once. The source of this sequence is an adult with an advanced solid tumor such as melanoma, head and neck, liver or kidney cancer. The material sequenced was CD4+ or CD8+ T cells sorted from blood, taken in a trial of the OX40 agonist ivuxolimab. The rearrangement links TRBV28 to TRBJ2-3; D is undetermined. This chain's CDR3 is CASSLGPQWRTGETDTQYF. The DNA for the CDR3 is TGTGCCAGCAGTTTAGGCCCCCAGTGGCGGACCGGTGAGACAGATACGCAGTATTTT.